A selection of T cell receptor beta chains follows, all from one sample in a study of CD4 T cells in Merkel cell carcinoma. Data came from immunoSEQ multiplex PCR; TCRdb stores just in-frame clones and leaves some out. This sample's clone table lists dozens of clones. Material for sequencing was CD4+ T cells from the tumor that bound a Merkel cell polyomavirus LT209-228 dextramer. All receptors come from a human donor with Merkel cell carcinoma. Each CDR3 is given with its conserved first and last residue. A D gene is named only where the DNA matches it firmly.

d_call j_call v_call cdr3_nt cdr3_aa
. TRBJ2-6 TRBV5-5 TGTGCCAGCGCTAAGACTGTCTCGCACAAAAGTCGGGCCAACGTCCTGACTTTC CASAKTVSHKSRANVLTF
. TRBJ2-7 TRBV14 TGTGCCAGCAGCCAAGGACGGACTACCGAGCAGTACTTC CASSQGRTTEQYF